Listed here are 4 T cell receptor beta chains from one sample, sequenced in a study of T-cell reconstitution after alpha-beta-depleted transplantation in children. Unique molecular identifiers were incorporated when the TCRbeta library was constructed. TCRdb re-called the PCR reads through MiXCR, storing one row per CDR3 protein. The sample lists over 90,000 distinct CDR3 sequences; 6% to 9% were seen once. This sample comprised PBMCs, obtained before TCRalphabeta/CD19-depleted stem cell transplant. These receptors all stem from a boy younger than 10 with acute lymphoblastic leukemia, due to receive a stem cell transplant.

In its sample, this clonotype was seen many times. V gene TRBV20-1 combines with J gene TRBJ1-6, with D unclear. The CDR3 has 13 amino acids. The germline gives CDR1 DFQATT, CDR2 SNEGSKA (reference sequence). V was trimmed by 6 bases and J by 5 bases, leaving 11 bases between them. The CDR3 nucleotides read TGCAGTGCATACGACCAGAATAATTCACCCCTCCACTTT. Its protein product is CSAYDQNNSPLHF.

This clonotype has a count of ten or more. V and J are TRBV4-1 and TRBJ2-1, with 8 bases that match TRBD2. V dropped 2 bases and J dropped 4; count of bases not matched to a gene: 4. CDR1 MGHRA and CDR2 YSYEKL come from the germline V gene. This CDR3 is 15 amino acids long. CDR3 in DNA: TGCGCCAGCAGCCAAAAAGCGGGGGAGTACAATGAGCAGTTCTTC. It codes for CASSQKAGEYNEQFF.

This chain uses TRBV7-9 with TRBJ1-5; D possibly corresponds to TRBD1 (5 bases). This CDR3 is built from 14 residues. Germline V CDR1 and CDR2: SEHNR, FQNEAQ (reference sequence). Trimming cost V 4 bases and J 2 bases, with 9 bases left between them. CDR3 loop: CASSSGLGNQPQHF. The CDR3 nucleotides are TGTGCCAGCAGCTCGGGGCTCGGCAATCAGCCCCAGCATTTT. The full variable domain, with the rest looked up from reference TRBV7-9 and TRBJ1-5, is DTGVSQNPRHKITKRGQNVTFRCDPISEHNRLYWYRQTLGQGPEFLTYFQNEAQLEKSRLLSDRFSAERPKGSFSTLEIQRTEQGDSAMYLCASSSGLGNQPQHFGDGTRLSIL.

This clonotype was observed a handful of times. This chain joins TRBV10-2 and TRBJ1-5; D possibly corresponds to TRBD1 (6 bases). Germline V lookup: CDR1 WSHSY, CDR2 SAAADI. The CDR3 sequence is 14 residues long. The V and J ends lost 2 bases and 6 bases respectively, with 11 bases between them. CDR3 in amino acids: CASSESGGGQPQHF. The CDR3 DNA is TGCGCCAGCAGTGAGAGTGGGGGCGGTCAGCCCCAGCATTTT.